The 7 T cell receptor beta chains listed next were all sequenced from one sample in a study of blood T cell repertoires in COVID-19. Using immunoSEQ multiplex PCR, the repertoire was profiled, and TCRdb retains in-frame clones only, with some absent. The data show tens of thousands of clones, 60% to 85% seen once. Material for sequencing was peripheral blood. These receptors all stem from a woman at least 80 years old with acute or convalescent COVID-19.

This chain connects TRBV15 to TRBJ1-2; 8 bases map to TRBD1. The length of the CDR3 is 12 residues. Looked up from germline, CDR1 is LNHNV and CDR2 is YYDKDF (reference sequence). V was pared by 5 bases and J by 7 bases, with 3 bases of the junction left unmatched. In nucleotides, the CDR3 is TGTGCCACCAGCGGCACAGGGGGTGGCTACACCTTC. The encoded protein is CATSGTGGGYTF. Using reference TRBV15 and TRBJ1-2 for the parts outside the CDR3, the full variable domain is DAMVIQNPRYQVTQFGKPVTLSCSQTLNHNVMYWYQQKSSQAPKLLFHYYDKDFNNEADTPDNFQSRRPNTSFCFLDIRSPGLGDTAMYLCATSGTGGGYTFGSGTRLTVV.

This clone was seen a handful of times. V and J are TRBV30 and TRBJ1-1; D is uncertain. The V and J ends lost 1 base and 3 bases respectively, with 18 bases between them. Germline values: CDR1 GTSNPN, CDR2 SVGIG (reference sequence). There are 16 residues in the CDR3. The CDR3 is CAWSGAGVRGDTEAFF. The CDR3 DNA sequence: TGTGCCTGGAGTGGAGCCGGGGTTCGTGGGGACACTGAAGCTTTCTTT.

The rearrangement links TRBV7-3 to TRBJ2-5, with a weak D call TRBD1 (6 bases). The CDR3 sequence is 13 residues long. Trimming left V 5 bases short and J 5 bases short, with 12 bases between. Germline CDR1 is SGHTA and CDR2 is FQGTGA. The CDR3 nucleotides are TGTGCCAGCAGCGAGGGACATCGGGAGACCCAGTACTTC. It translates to CASSEGHRETQYF.

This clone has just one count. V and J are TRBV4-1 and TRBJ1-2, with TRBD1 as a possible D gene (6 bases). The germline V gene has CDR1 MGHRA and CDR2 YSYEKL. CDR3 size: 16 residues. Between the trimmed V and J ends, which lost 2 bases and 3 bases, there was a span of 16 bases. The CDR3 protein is CASSQLTLQGDYGYTF. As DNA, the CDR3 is TGCGCCAGCAGCCAATTAACTCTACAGGGCGACTATGGCTACACCTTC.

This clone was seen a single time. The CDR3 protein is CASSEGYSTDTQYF. CDR3 DNA: TGTGCCAGCAGCGAGGGTTATAGCACAGATACGCAGTATTTT. V and J are TRBV7-2 and TRBJ2-3, with D possibly TRBD2 on 5 matching bases. The germline V gene has CDR1 SGHTA and CDR2 FQGNSA. V dropped 5 bases and J dropped 0 bases, with 9 bases sitting between them. The CDR3 sequence is 14 residues long.

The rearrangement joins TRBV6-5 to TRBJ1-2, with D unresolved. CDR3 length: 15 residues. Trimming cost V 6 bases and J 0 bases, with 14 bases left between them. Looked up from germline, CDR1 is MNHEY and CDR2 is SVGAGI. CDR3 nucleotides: TGTGCCAGCAGCACTTTAGACACGTCTAACTATGGCTACACCTTC. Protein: CASSTLDTSNYGYTF.

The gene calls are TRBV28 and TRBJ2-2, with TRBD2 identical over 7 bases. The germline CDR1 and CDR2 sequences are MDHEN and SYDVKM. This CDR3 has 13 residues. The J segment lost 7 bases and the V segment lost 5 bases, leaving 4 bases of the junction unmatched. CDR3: CASSLGLVGELFF. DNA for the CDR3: TGTGCCAGCAGTCTTGGACTAGTCGGGGAGCTGTTTTTT. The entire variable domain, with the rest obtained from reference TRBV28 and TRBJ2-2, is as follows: DVKVTQSSRYLVKRTGEKVFLECVQDMDHENMFWYRQDPGLGLRLIYFSYDVKMKEKGDIPEGYSVSREKKERFSLILESASTNQTSMYLCASSLGLVGELFFGEGSRLTVL.